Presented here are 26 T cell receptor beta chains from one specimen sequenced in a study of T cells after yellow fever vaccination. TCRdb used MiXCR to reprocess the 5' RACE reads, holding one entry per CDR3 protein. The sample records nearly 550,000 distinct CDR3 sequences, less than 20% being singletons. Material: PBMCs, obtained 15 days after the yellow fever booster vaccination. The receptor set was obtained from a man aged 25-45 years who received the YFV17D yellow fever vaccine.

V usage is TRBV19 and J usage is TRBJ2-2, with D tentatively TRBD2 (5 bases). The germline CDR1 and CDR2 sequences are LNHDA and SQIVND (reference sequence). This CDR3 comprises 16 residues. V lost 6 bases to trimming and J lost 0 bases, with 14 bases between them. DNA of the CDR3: TGTGCCAGTAGAATTGGGGTGGGAGCGAACACCGGGGAGCTGTTTTTT. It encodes CASRIGVGANTGELFF.

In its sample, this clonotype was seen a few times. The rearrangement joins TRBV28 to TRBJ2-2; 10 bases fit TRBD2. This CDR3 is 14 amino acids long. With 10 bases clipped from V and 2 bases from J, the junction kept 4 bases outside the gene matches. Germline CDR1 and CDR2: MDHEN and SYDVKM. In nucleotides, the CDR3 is TGTGCCATCCTAGCGGGGGTTAACACCGGGGAGCTGTTTTTT. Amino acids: CAILAGVNTGELFF.

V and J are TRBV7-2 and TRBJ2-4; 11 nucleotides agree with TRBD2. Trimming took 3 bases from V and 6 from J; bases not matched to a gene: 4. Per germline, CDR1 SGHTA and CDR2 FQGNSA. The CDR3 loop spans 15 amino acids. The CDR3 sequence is CASSFSGRGGNIQYF. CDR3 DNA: TGTGCCAGCAGCTTTAGCGGGAGGGGAGGAAACATTCAGTACTTC.

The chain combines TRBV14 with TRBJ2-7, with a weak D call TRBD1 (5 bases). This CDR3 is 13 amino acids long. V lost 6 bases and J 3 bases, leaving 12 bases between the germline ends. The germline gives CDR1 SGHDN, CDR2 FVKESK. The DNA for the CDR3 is TGTGCCAGCAGGCGCGACAGCCACTACGAGCAGTACTTC. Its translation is CASRRDSHYEQYF.

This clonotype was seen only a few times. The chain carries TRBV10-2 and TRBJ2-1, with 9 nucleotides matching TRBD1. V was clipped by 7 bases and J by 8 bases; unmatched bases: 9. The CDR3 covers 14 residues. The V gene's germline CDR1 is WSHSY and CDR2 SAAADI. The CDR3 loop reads CASTRQGGLYEQFF. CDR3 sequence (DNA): TGCGCCAGCACCAGACAGGGGGGATTGTATGAGCAGTTCTTC.

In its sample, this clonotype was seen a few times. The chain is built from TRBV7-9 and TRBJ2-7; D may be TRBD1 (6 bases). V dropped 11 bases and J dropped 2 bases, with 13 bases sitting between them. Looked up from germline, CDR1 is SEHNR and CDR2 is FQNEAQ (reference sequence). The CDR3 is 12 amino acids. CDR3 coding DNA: TGTGCCGGACAGTCCCGAACCTACGAGCAGTACTTC. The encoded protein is CAGQSRTYEQYF.

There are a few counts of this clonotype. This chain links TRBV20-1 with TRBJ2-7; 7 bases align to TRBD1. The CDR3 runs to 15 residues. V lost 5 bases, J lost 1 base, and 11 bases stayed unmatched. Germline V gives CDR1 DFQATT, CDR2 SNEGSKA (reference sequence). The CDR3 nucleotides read TGCAGTGCTGGGAAAACCGGGACAGTTTCCTACGAGCAGTACTTC. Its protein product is CSAGKTGTVSYEQYF.

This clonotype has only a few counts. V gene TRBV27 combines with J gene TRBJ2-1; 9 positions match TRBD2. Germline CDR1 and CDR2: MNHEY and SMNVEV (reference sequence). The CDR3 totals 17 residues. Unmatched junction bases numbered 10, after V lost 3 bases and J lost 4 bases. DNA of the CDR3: TGTGCCAGCAGTTTCCCCGGGGTAGCGGGAGTATACAATGAGCAGTTCTTC. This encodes CASSFPGVAGVYNEQFF.

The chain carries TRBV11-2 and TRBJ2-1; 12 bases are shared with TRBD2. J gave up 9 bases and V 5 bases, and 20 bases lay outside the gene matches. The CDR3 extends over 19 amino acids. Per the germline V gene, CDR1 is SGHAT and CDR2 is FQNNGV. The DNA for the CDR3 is TGTGCCAGCAGCCGAGGGACGGCCTTGACTAGCGGGAGTGGCAGTGAGCAGTTCTTC. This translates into CASSRGTALTSGSGSEQFF.

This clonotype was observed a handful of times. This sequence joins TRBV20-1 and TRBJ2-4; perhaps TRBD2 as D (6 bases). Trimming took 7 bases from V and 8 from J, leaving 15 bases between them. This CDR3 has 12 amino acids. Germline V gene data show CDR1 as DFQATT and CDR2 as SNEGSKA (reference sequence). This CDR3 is CSGYDGGDIQYF. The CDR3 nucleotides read TGCAGTGGTTACGATGGAGGGGACATTCAGTACTTC.

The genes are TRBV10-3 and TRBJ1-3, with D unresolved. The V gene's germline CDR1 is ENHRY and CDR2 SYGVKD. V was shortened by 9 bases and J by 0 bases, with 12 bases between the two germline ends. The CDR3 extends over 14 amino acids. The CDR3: CAIKTDLSGNTIYF. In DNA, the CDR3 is TGTGCCATTAAGACGGACCTCTCTGGAAACACCATATATTTT.

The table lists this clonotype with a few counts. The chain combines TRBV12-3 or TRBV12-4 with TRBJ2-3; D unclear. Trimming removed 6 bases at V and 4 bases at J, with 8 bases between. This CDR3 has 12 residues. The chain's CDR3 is CASSESPDTQYF. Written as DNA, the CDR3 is TGTGCCAGCAGCGAATCCCCAGATACGCAGTATTTT.

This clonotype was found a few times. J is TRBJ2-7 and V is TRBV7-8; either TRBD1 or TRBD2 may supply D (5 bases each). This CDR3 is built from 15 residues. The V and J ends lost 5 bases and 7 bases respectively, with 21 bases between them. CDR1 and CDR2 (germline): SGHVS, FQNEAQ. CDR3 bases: TGTGCCAGCAGCACACAGGACGGGGCAGACCCGGAGCAGTACTTC. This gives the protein CASSTQDGADPEQYF.

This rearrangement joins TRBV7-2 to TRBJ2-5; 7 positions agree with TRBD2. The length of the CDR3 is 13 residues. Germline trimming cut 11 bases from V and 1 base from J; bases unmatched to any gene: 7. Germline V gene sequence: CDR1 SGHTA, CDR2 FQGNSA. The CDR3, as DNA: TGTGCCGGTTCTAGCGGAGGCCAAGAGACCCAGTACTTC. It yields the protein CAGSSGGQETQYF.

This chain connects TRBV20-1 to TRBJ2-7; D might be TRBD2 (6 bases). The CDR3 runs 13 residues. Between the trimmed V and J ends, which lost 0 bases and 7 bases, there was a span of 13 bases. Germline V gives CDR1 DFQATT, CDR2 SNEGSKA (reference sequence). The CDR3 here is CSARDRIGLEQYF. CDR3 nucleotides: TGCAGTGCTAGAGATCGTATTGGACTAGAGCAGTACTTC.

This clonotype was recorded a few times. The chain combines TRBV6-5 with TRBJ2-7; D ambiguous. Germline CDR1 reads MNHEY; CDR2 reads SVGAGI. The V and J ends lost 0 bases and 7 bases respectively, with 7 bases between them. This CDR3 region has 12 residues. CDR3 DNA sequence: TGTGCCAGCAGTTACTCCATGGGGGAGCAGTACTTC. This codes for CASSYSMGEQYF.

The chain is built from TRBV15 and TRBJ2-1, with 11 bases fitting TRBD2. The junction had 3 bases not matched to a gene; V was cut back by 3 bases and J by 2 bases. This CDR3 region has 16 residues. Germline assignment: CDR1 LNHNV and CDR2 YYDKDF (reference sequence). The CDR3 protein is CATSRETSGTYNEQFF. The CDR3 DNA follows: TGTGCCACCAGCAGGGAGACTAGCGGGACCTACAATGAGCAGTTCTTC.

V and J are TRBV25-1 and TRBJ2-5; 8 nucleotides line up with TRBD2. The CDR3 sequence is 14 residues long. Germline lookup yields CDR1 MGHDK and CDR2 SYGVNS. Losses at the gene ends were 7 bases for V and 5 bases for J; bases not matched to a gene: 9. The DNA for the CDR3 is TGTGCCAGCACCCGGGGGGGGGGCAGGGAGACCCAGTACTTC. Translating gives CASTRGGGRETQYF.

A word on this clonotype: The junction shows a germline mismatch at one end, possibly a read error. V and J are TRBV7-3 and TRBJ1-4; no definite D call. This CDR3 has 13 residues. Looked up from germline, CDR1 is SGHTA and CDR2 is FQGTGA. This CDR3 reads CASSLTPGGKLFF. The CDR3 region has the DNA TGTGCCAGCAGCCTAACTCCGGGAGGAAAACTGTTTTTT.

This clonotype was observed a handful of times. In nucleotides, the CDR3 is TGTGCCAGCAGCCCAGGGGACTACTACGAGCAGTACTTC. Its translation: CASSPGDYYEQYF. V usage is TRBV5-4 and J usage is TRBJ2-7; possible D gene TRBD2, 7 bases. CDR1 SGHNT and CDR2 YYREEE come from the germline V gene (reference sequence). The CDR3 totals 13 residues. V was shortened by 4 bases and J by 3 bases, with 11 bases between the two germline ends.

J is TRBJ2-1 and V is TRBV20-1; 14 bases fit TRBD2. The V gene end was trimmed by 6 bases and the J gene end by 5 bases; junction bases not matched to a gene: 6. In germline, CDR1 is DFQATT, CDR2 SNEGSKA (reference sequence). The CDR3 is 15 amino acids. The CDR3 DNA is TGCAGTGCGGATCGGACTAGCGGGGGGAACAATGAGCAGTTCTTC. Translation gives CSADRTSGGNNEQFF.

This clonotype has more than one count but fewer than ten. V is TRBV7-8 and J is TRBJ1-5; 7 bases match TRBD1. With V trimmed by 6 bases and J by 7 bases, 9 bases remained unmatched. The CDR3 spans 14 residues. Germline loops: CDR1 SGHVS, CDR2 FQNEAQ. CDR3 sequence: CASREGQAEQPQHF. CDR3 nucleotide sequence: TGTGCCAGCAGAGAAGGACAGGCAGAACAGCCCCAGCATTTT. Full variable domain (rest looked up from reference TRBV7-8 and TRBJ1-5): GAGVSQSPRYKVAKRGQDVALRCDPISGHVSLFWYQQALGQGPEFLTYFQNEAQLDKSGLPSDRFFAERPEGSVSTLKIQRTQQEDSAVYLCASREGQAEQPQHFGDGTRLSIL.

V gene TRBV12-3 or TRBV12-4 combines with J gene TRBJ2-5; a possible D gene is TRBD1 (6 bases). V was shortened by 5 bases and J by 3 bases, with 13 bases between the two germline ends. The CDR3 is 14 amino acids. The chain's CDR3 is CASSTGPSKETQYF. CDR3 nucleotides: TGTGCCAGCAGTACAGGGCCCTCAAAAGAGACCCAGTACTTC.

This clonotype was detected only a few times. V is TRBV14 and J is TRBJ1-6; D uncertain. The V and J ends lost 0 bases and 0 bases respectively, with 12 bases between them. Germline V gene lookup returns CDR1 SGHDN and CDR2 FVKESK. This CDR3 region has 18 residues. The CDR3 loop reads CASSQEFGGSSYNSPLHF. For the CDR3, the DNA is TGTGCCAGCAGCCAAGAGTTTGGAGGGAGCTCCTATAATTCACCCCTCCACTTT.

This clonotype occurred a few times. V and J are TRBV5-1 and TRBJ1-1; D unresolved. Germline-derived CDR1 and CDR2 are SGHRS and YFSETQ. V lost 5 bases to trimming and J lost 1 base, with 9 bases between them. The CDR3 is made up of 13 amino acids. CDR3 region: CASRLVWNTEAFF. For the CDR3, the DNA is TGCGCCAGCAGGCTGGTCTGGAACACTGAAGCTTTCTTT.

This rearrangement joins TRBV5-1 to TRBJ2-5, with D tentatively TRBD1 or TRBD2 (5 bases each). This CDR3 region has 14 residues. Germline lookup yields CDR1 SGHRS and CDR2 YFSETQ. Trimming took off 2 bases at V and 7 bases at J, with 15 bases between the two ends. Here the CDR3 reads CASSFGDLKGTQYF. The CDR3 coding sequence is TGCGCCAGCAGCTTTGGGGACCTAAAAGGGACCCAGTACTTC.